This T cell receptor beta chain came from a study of blood T cells in healthy people across ages. The CDR3 is made up of 14 amino acids. Germline V gene data show CDR1 as DFQATT and CDR2 as SNEGSKA (reference sequence). V was trimmed by 0 bases and J by 0 bases, leaving 8 bases between them. Through a sample-barcoded 5' primer and a J-beta primer mix, a second PCR was run for about 6 to 11 cycles. CDR3-containing paired-end reads numbering at least 2.5 million came from each sample. TCRdb ran MiXCR on the 5' RACE reads and lists one entry per CDR3 protein. Among 590,000 or so distinct CDR3 sequences listed, about 30% were seen once. Broader study findings: The fall in TCR beta diversity per million T cells was roughly linear with age.

For this clonotype: Its antigen is still unknown.

The sequenced sample consisted of blood. This receptor was obtained from a woman of 80 years or more in good health. The chain links TRBV20-1 to TRBJ1-2, with D uncertain. In DNA form, the CDR3 reads TGCAGTGCTAGAGACGCGGGTACTAACTATGGCTACACCTTC. Encoded protein: CSARDAGTNYGYTF.